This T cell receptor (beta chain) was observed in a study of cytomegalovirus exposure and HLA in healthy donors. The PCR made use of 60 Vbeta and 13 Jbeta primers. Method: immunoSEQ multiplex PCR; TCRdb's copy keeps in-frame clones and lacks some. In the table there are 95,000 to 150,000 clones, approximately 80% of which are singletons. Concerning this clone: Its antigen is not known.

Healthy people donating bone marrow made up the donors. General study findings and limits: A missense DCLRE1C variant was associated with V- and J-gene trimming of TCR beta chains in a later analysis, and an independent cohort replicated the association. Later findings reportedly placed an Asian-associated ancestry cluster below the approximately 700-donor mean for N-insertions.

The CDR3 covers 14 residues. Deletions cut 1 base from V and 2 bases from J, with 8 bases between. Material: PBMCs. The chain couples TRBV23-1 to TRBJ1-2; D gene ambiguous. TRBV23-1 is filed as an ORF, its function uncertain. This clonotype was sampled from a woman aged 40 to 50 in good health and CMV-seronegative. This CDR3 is CASSQWEENYGYTF. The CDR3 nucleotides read TGCGCCAGCAGTCAATGGGAGGAGAACTATGGCTACACCTTC.